These 14 T cell receptor beta chains originate from one sample sequenced in a study of cytomegalovirus exposure and HLA in healthy donors. It was with 60 Vbeta and 13 Jbeta primers that the PCR ran. TCRdb's table, derived via immunoSEQ multiplex PCR, lists solely in-frame clones and lacks some. The sample yields around 26,000 clones, of which the top ten take up 17%. Sequenced material: PBMCs. The receptors stem from a male donor in good health and CMV-seropositive.

The CDR3 reads CASKSDRDTGELFF. The CDR3 region has the DNA TGTGCCAGTAAATCGGACAGGGACACCGGGGAGCTGTTTTTT. The chain combines TRBV19 with TRBJ2-2, with 8 nucleotides matching TRBD1. The V gene's germline CDR1 is LNHDA and CDR2 SQIVND (reference sequence). The V gene end was trimmed by 7 bases and the J gene end by 3 bases; junction bases not matched to a gene: 4. The length of the CDR3 is 14 residues.

The chain links TRBV5-1 to TRBJ1-1, with D possibly TRBD1 on 6 matching bases. Trimming removed 0 bases at V and 1 base at J, with 7 bases between. CDR3 length equals 14 residues. The germline V gene has CDR1 SGHRS and CDR2 YFSETQ. The CDR3 protein is CASSLDRANTEAFF. As DNA, the CDR3 is TGCGCCAGCAGCTTGGACAGGGCGAACACTGAAGCTTTCTTT.

This chain links TRBV27 with TRBJ1-3; tentative D call: TRBD1 (6 bases). The CDR3 is 15 amino acids. V lost 2 bases and J 0 bases, leaving 8 bases between the germline ends. Germline V gene sequence: CDR1 MNHEY, CDR2 SMNVEV (reference sequence). The CDR3 nucleotides read TGTGCCAGCAGTTTAGGCAGGGGCTCTGGAAACACCATATATTTT. Its translation: CASSLGRGSGNTIYF.

The chain recombines TRBV5-1 with TRBJ2-5; 7 bases are shared with TRBD1. This CDR3 has 13 residues. J gave up 4 bases and V 2 bases, and 2 bases lay outside the gene matches. CDR1 and CDR2 from the germline V gene are SGHRS and YFSETQ. The CDR3 DNA follows: TGCGCCAGCAGCTTACGACAGGGAGAGACCCAGTACTTC. This translates into CASSLRQGETQYF.

V and J are TRBV10-2 and TRBJ1-1, with no clear D. This CDR3 has 13 residues. Germline CDR1 is WSHSY and CDR2 is SAAADI. V gave up 4 bases and J gave up 3 bases, with 9 bases separating them. CDR3 nucleotides: TGCGCCAGCAGTGGAGGCGGTTACACTGAAGCTTTCTTT. Translating gives CASSGGGYTEAFF.

V usage is TRBV30 and J usage is TRBJ2-6; the D gene is possibly TRBD1 (6 bases). CDR1 and CDR2 (germline): GTSNPN, SVGIG (reference sequence). Trimming shortened V by 5 bases and J by 5 bases, and 13 bases separated the two germline ends. The CDR3 contains 14 residues. This CDR3 is CAWGSQGRANVLTF. In DNA form, the CDR3 reads TGTGCCTGGGGGTCACAGGGCCGGGCCAACGTCCTGACTTTC.

The chain uses TRBV6-1 and TRBJ2-7, with D perhaps matching TRBD2 (5 bases). The CDR3 spans 13 residues. Germline CDR1 MNHNS, CDR2 SASEGT. Between the trimmed V and J ends, which lost 4 bases and 3 bases, there was a span of 10 bases. CDR3 nucleotides: TGTGCCAGCAGTGGCGAGGGAAACTACGAGCAGTACTTC. The encoded protein is CASSGEGNYEQYF.

This chain links TRBV6-5 with TRBJ1-1; D is possibly TRBD1 (5 bases). Germline CDR1 and CDR2: MNHEY and SVGAGI. The CDR3 extends over 15 amino acids. The V end lost 6 bases, the J end lost 1 base, and 15 bases lay between the germline ends. The CDR3 loop is CASRAPGLTNTEAFF. The CDR3 DNA sequence: TGTGCCAGCAGGGCACCGGGACTGACGAACACTGAAGCTTTCTTT.

The J gene is TRBJ2-3, the V gene TRBV5-1, with 7 bases aligning to TRBD1. CDR3 length equals 14 residues. V dropped 1 base and J dropped 4; count of bases not matched to a gene: 3. Germline V gene sequence: CDR1 SGHRS, CDR2 YFSETQ. This chain's CDR3 is CASSLQGGPDTQYF. The CDR3 region has the DNA TGCGCCAGCAGCTTGCAAGGGGGCCCAGATACGCAGTATTTT.

This chain connects TRBV5-7 to TRBJ2-1, with 13 bases fitting TRBD2. TRBV5-7 is identified as an open reading frame with a role that is uncertain. The CDR3 consists of 15 residues. The V segment lost 3 bases and the J segment 5 bases; nucleotides outside the gene matches: 2. The DNA for the CDR3 is TGTGCCAGCAGCTCGACTAGCGGGGGGAACAATGAGCAGTTCTTC. It yields the protein CASSSTSGGNNEQFF.

V usage is TRBV7-6 and J usage is TRBJ2-7; D uncertain. Germline assignment: CDR1 SGHVS and CDR2 FNYEAQ. The CDR3 is 15 residues long. V was trimmed by 4 bases and J by 0 bases, leaving 13 bases between them. This CDR3 is CASSSVAESSYEQYF. Here the CDR3 DNA reads TGTGCCAGCAGCTCCGTGGCGGAGAGCTCCTACGAGCAGTACTTC.

The V gene is TRBV27, the J gene TRBJ2-7, with D possibly being TRBD1 (7 bases). The CDR3 is made up of 16 amino acids. Germline assignment: CDR1 MNHEY and CDR2 SMNVEV (reference sequence). The V gene lost 5 bases and the J gene lost 3 bases, with 20 bases spanning the gap. DNA for the CDR3: TGTGCCAGCAGTCGTTCGGATCAGGGGGGTTTCTACGAGCAGTACTTC. This codes for CASSRSDQGGFYEQYF.

V is TRBV5-1 and J is TRBJ1-1; tentative D call: TRBD1 (6 bases). The germline V gene encodes CDR1 SGHRS and CDR2 YFSETQ. Trimming took off 3 bases at V and 1 base at J, with 10 bases between the two ends. CDR3 length: 14 residues. The CDR3 DNA reads TGCGCCAGCAGCTCGCTGACAGGGAACACTGAAGCTTTCTTT. The encoded protein is CASSSLTGNTEAFF.

The genes are TRBV11-2 and TRBJ1-2; possibly TRBD1 for D (6 bases). CDR3 length equals 15 residues. V dropped 4 bases and J dropped 4 bases, with 16 bases sitting between them. Germline V gives CDR1 SGHAT, CDR2 FQNNGV. The CDR3 DNA is TGTGCCAGCAGCTCCTCGGACAGCGACTTCTATGGCTACACCTTC. The encoded protein is CASSSSDSDFYGYTF. The full variable domain, with the rest looked up from reference TRBV11-2 and TRBJ1-2, is EAGVAQSPRYKIIEKRQSVAFWCNPISGHATLYWYQQILGQGPKLLIQFQNNGVVDDSQLPKDRFSAERLKGVDSTLKIQPAKLEDSAVYLCASSSSDSDFYGYTFGSGTRLTVV.